This T cell receptor beta chain came from a study of brain T cells in children with intractable seizures. The germline CDR1 and CDR2 sequences are SEHNR and FQNEAQ (reference sequence). CDR3 length: 15 amino acids. V trimming: 3 bases; J trimming: 7 bases; junction bases outside the gene matches: 5. Here immunoSEQ multiplex PCR was the method, and the copy in TCRdb shows in-frame clones only, minus some. The profile shows tens of thousands of clones, approximately 94% of them singletons. Source: peripheral blood, taken at surgery. The chain has TRBV7-9 and TRBJ1-4; 10 bases align to TRBD1. This sequence originates from a boy less than two years old with tuberous sclerosis and intractable seizures. CDR3: CASSLTGQGGEKLFF. The DNA of the CDR3 is TGTGCCAGCAGCTTGACCGGACAGGGGGGTGAAAAACTGTTTTTT.